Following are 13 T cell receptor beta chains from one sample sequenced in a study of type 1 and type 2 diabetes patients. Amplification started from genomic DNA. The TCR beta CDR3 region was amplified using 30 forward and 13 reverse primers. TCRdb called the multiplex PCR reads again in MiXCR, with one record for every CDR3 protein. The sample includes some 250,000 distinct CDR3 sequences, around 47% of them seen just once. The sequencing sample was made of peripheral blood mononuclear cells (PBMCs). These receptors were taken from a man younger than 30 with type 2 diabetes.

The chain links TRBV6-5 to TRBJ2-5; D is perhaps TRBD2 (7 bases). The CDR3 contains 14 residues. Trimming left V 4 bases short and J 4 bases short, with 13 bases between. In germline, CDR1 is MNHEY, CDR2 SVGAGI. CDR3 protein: CASSLGGRIETQYF. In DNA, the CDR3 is TGTGCCAGCAGTTTGGGGGGGCGCATAGAGACCCAGTACTTC.

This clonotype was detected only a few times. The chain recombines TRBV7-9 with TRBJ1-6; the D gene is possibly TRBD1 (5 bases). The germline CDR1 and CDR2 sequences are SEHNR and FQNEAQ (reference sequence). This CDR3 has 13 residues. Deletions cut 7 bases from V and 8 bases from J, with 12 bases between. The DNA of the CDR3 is TGTGCCAGCAACAAATTACAGGATTCACCCCTCCACTTT. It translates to CASNKLQDSPLHF.

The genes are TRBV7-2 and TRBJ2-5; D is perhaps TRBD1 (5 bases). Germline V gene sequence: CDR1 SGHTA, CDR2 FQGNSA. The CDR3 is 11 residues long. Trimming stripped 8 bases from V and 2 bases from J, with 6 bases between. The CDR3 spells CASRQQETQYF. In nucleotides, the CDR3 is TGTGCCAGCCGACAGCAAGAGACCCAGTACTTC.

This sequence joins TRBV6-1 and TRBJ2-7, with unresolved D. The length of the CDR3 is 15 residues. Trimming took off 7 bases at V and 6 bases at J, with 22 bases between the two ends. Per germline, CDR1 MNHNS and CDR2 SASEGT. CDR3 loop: CASISFVGAWAEQYF. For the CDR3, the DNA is TGTGCCAGCATCTCCTTCGTGGGCGCCTGGGCCGAGCAGTACTTC.

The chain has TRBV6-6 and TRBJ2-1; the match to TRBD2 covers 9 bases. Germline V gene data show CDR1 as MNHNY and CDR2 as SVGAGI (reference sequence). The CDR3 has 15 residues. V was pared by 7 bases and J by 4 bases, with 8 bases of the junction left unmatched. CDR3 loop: CASTLAGVGYNEQFF. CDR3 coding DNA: TGTGCCAGCACCTTAGCGGGAGTGGGATACAATGAGCAGTTCTTC.

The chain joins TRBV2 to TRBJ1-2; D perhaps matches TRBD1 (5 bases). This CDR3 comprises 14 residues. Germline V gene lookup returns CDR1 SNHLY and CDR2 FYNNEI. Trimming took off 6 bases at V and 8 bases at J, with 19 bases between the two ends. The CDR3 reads CASRATQVVEGYTF. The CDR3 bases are TGTGCCAGCAGGGCCACACAGGTGGTCGAGGGCTACACCTTC.

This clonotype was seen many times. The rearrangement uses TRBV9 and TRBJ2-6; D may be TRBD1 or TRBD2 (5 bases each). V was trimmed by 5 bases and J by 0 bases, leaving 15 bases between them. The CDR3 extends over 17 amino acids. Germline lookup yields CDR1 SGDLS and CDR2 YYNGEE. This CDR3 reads CASSRGPKPSGANVLTF. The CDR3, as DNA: TGTGCCAGCAGTCGGGGCCCAAAACCCTCTGGGGCCAACGTCCTGACTTTC.

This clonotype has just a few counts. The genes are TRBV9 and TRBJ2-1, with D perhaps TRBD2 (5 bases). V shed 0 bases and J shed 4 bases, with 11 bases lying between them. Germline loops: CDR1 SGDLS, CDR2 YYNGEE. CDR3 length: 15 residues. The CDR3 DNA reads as TGTGCCAGCAGCGTAGACGGGGAATTGTACAATGAGCAGTTCTTC. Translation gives CASSVDGELYNEQFF.

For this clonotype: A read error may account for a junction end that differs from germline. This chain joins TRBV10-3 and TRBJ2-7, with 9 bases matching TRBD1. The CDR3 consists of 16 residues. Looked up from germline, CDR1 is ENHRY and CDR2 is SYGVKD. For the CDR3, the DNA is TGTGCCAGCAGTCCAAGGAGGACAGGGGCAATGGGTGAGCAGTACTTC. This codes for CASSPRRTGAMGEQYF.

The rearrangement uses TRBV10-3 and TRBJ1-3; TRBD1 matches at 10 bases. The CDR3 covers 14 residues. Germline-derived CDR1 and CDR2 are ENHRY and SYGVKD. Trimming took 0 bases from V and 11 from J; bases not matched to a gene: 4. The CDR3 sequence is CAISESSGQGAIYF. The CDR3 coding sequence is TGTGCCATCAGTGAGTCTAGTGGACAGGGGGCCATATATTTT.

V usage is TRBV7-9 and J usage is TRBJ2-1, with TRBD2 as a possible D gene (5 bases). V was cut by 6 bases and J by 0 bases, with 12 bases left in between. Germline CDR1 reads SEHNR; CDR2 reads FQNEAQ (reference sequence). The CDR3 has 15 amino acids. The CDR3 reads CASSSAGSSYNEQFF. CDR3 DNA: TGTGCCAGCAGTTCCGCGGGTAGCTCCTACAATGAGCAGTTCTTC.

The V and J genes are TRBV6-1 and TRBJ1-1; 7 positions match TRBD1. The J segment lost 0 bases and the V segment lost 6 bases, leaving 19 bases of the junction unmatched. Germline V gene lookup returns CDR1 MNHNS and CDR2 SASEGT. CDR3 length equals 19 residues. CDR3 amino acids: CASSDLFLLRDSMNTEAFF. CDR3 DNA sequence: TGTGCCAGCAGCGACTTATTCCTGCTTAGGGACAGCATGAACACTGAAGCTTTCTTT.

DNA of the CDR3: TGTGCCAGCAATATGGGAGGTGTTGAGGAGACCCAGTACTTC. As protein: CASNMGGVEETQYF. This sequence joins TRBV6-5 and TRBJ2-5; weak D call: TRBD2 (6 bases). The V end lost 7 bases, the J end lost 5 bases, and 17 bases lay between the germline ends. This CDR3 spans 14 amino acids. The V gene's germline CDR1 is MNHEY and CDR2 SVGAGI.